This T cell receptor beta chain was identified in a study of cytomegalovirus exposure and HLA in healthy donors. This PCR relied on a set of 60 Vbeta primers and 13 Jbeta primers. This table comes from immunoSEQ multiplex PCR, and its TCRdb copy is limited to in-frame clones, with some not included. This sample carries about 100,000 clones, 79% of them seen once, and the ten largest clones take approximately 4.2%. This clone was detected only a few times. Input material: PBMCs. The clonotype comes from a female donor in good health and CMV-seropositive.

This CDR3 is CASSPGTGGGSPYEQYF. CDR3 nucleotides: TGTGCCAGCAGCCCGGGGACAGGGGGCGGTTCGCCCTACGAGCAGTACTTC. This rearrangement joins TRBV5-6 to TRBJ2-7; 12 nucleotides match TRBD1. Germline V gene sequence: CDR1 SGHDT, CDR2 YYEEEE. V gave up 4 bases and J gave up 2 bases; unmatched junction bases: 10. CDR3 length: 17 amino acids.